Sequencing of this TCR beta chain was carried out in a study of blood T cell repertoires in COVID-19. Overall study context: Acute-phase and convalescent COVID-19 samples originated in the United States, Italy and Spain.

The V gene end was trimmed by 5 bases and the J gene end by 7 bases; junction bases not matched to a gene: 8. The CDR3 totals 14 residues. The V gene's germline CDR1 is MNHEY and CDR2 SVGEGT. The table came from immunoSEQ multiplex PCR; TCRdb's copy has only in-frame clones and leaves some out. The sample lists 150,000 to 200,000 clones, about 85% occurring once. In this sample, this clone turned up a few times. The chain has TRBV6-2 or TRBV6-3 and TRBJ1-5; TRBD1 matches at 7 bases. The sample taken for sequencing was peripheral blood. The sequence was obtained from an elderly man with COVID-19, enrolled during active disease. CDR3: CASSPSLGGQPQHF. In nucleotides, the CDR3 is TGTGCCAGCAGTCCGTCCTTAGGGGGCCAGCCCCAGCATTTT.